These 3 T cell receptor beta chains originate from one sample sequenced in a study of TIL therapy for anti-PD-1-resistant metastatic lung cancer. The immunoSEQ assay was v3. Clones were read by immunoSEQ multiplex PCR, and TCRdb kept only the in-frame ones, dropping some. The sample includes about 21,000 clones, around three quarters of them seen just once. Time point specified: pre-treatment sample, taken before nivolumab and TIL therapy. The starting material was blood, obtained at baseline. These receptor sequences come from a person aged 25-85 years with non-small cell lung cancer.

The rearrangement uses TRBV29-1 and TRBJ2-2; 9 positions match TRBD2. Germline V CDR1 and CDR2: SQVTM, ANQGSEA. The CDR3 length is 14 residues. Trimming at V came to 7 bases and at J to 4 bases, leaving 7 bases not matched to a gene. CDR3 in DNA: TGCAGCGCCGCCGGGACTAGCAGCACCGGGGAGCTGTTTTTT. Amino acid sequence: CSAAGTSSTGELFF.

The chain employs TRBV10-1 and TRBJ1-1, with D hard to call. The CDR3 spans 13 residues. The V end lost 3 bases, the J end lost 4 bases, and 9 bases lay between the germline ends. Germline V gives CDR1 WNHNN, CDR2 SYGVQD (reference sequence). DNA of the CDR3: TGCGCCAGCAGTGACCCCAGCAGCACTGAAGCTTTCTTT. This gives the protein CASSDPSSTEAFF.

The chain's CDR3 is CASSLLSSGPGEAFF. In DNA, the CDR3 is TGTGCCAGCAGCCTATTATCGTCAGGGCCGGGGGAAGCTTTCTTT. The V gene is TRBV7-9, the J gene TRBJ1-1; D perhaps matches TRBD1 (5 bases). Germline CDR1 and CDR2: SEHNR and FQNEAQ (reference sequence). The length of the CDR3 is 15 residues. V was pared by 5 bases and J by 8 bases, with 21 bases between.